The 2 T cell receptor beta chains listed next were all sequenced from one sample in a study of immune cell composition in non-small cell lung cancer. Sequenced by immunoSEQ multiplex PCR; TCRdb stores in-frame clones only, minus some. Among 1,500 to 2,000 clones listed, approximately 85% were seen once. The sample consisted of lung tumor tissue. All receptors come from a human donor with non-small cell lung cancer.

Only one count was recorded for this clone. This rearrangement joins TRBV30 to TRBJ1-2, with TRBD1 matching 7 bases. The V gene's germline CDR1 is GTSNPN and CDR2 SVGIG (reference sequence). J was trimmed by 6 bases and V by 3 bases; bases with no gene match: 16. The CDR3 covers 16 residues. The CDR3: CAWSPYPLTGSDGYTF. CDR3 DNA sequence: TGTGCCTGGAGCCCTTACCCTCTGACAGGGAGTGATGGCTACACCTTC.

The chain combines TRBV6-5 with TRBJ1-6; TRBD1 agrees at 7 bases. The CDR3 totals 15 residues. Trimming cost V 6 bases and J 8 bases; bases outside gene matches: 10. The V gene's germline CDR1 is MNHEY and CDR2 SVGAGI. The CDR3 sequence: CASSIETGRDSPLHF. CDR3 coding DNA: TGTGCCAGCAGCATAGAGACAGGGCGGGATTCACCCCTCCACTTT.